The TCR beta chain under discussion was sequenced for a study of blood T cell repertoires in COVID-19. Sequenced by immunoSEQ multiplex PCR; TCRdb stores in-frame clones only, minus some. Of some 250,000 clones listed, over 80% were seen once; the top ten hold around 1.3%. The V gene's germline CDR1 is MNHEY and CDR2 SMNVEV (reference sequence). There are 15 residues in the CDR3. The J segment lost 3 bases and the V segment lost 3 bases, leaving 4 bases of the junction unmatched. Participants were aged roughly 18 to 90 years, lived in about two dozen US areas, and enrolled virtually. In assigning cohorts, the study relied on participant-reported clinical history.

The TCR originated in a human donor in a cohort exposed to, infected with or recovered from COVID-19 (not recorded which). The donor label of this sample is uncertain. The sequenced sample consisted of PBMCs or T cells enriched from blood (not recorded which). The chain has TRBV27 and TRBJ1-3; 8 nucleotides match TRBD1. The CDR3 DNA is TGTGCCAGCAGTTTCACAGGGGGTTTTGGAAACACCATATATTTT. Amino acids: CASSFTGGFGNTIYF.